The 24 T cell receptor beta chains presented below share a single source sample, sequenced in a study of T cells after yellow fever vaccination. TCRdb redid the calling of the 5' RACE reads with MiXCR, one entry per CDR3 protein. In the table there are a few hundred thousand distinct CDR3 sequences, more than 5.5% of which are singletons. This sample comprised PBMCs, obtained 5 days after the yellow fever booster vaccination. The receptors were sampled from a man aged 25 to 45 who received the YFV17D yellow fever vaccine.

This clonotype occurred many times. The V gene is TRBV7-2, the J gene TRBJ2-3; tentatively, D is TRBD1 or TRBD2 (5 bases each). Trimming left V 4 bases short and J 8 bases short, with 7 bases between. Per germline, CDR1 SGHTA and CDR2 FQGNSA. The CDR3 sequence is 11 residues long. The CDR3 DNA sequence: TGTGCCAGCAGCTACGGGACTACGCAGTATTTT. It encodes CASSYGTTQYF.

The chain has TRBV14 and TRBJ2-1; a weak D match, TRBD2 (5 bases). V was cut by 4 bases and J by 3 bases, with 13 bases left in between. The CDR3 spans 15 residues. Germline V gene lookup returns CDR1 SGHDN and CDR2 FVKESK. CDR3 bases: TGTGCCAGCAGCCCCTCCCGTGGAGGCTACAATGAGCAGTTCTTC. Protein: CASSPSRGGYNEQFF.

Ten or more counts support this clonotype. This chain uses TRBV27 with TRBJ1-1; D is uncertain. The CDR3 contains 12 residues. V lost 6 bases and J lost 3, with 8 bases in between. Per the germline V gene, CDR1 is MNHEY and CDR2 is SMNVEV (reference sequence). CDR3: CASSRSDTEAFF. In nucleotides, the CDR3 is TGTGCCAGCAGCCGGAGCGACACTGAAGCTTTCTTT.

This clonotype was recorded a few times. This rearrangement joins TRBV30 to TRBJ2-7; D may be TRBD1 (5 bases). CDR3 length: 12 residues. From germline, CDR1 is GTSNPN and CDR2 SVGIG (reference sequence). Trimming removed 8 bases at V and 4 bases at J, with 15 bases between. CDR3 residues: CAMEWGGYEQYF. In DNA form, the CDR3 reads TGTGCCATGGAGTGGGGCGGATACGAGCAGTACTTC.

The sample holds a few counts of this clonotype. The gene calls are TRBV5-1 and TRBJ1-2; D unclear. Trimming left V 4 bases short and J 0 bases short, with 10 bases between. The CDR3 covers 14 residues. Germline assignment: CDR1 SGHRS and CDR2 YFSETQ. CDR3 coding DNA: TGCGCCAGCAGCCCATCGGGAGCTAACTATGGCTACACCTTC. Translating gives CASSPSGANYGYTF.

The chain combines TRBV20-1 with TRBJ1-4; D might be TRBD1 (5 bases). The germline V and J ends were trimmed by 3 bases and 11 bases, with 16 bases remaining between them. Germline V gene data show CDR1 as DFQATT and CDR2 as SNEGSKA (reference sequence). This CDR3 has 13 amino acids. The CDR3 DNA is TGCAGTGCTAGCTGGCAGGGCGTGAAGAAACTGTTTTTT. Its translation is CSASWQGVKKLFF.

This clonotype was seen ten or more times. The chain is built from TRBV20-1 and TRBJ1-5; D not certain. CDR1 is DFQATT and CDR2 is SNEGSKA in the germline V gene (reference sequence). The V end lost 5 bases, the J end lost 0 bases, and 5 bases lay between the germline ends. This CDR3 is built from 12 residues. The CDR3 sequence is CSASHSNQPQHF. The CDR3 bases are TGCAGTGCTTCACATAGCAATCAGCCCCAGCATTTT.

The rearrangement links TRBV5-4 to TRBJ2-1; the D is unclear. V was shortened by 5 bases and J by 3 bases, with 9 bases between the two germline ends. Germline V CDR1 and CDR2: SGHNT, YYREEE (reference sequence). This CDR3 is 13 amino acids long. The CDR3 nucleotides read TGTGCCAGCAGGCTGGAAGTCTACAATGAGCAGTTCTTC. Translating gives CASRLEVYNEQFF.

A few counts support this clonotype. V gene TRBV7-2 combines with J gene TRBJ2-3; D is undetermined. CDR1 is SGHTA and CDR2 is FQGNSA in the germline V gene. This CDR3 contains 12 residues. The V end lost 5 bases, the J end lost 5 bases, and 8 bases lay between the germline ends. This chain's CDR3 is CASSQNRDTQYF. Here the CDR3 DNA reads TGTGCCAGCAGCCAGAATAGAGATACGCAGTATTTT.

There are a few counts of this clonotype. The CDR3 is CASSYSALRIIDGNQPQHF. In DNA form, the CDR3 reads TGTGCCAGCAGTTACTCGGCTCTTCGGATTATAGATGGCAATCAGCCCCAGCATTTT. The genes are TRBV6-2 or TRBV6-3 and TRBJ1-5; D is unresolved. This CDR3 comprises 19 residues. Trimming took 0 bases from V and 2 from J, leaving 20 bases between them. The germline CDR1 and CDR2 sequences are MNHEY and SVGEGT.

The rearrangement joins TRBV6-1 to TRBJ2-7, with 9 bases identical to TRBD2. From germline, CDR1 is MNHNS and CDR2 SASEGT. CDR3 length: 14 residues. V shed 8 bases and J 0 bases; nucleotides not matched to a gene: 5. The CDR3 loop reads CASAGLASSYEQYF. In DNA, the CDR3 is TGTGCCAGCGCAGGACTAGCGAGCTCCTACGAGCAGTACTTC.

This clonotype has only a few counts. The genes are TRBV12-3 or TRBV12-4 and TRBJ2-1; the match to TRBD2 covers 9 bases. With V trimmed by 5 bases and J by 6 bases, 8 bases remained unmatched. The CDR3 runs to 15 residues. The CDR3 coding sequence is TGTGCCAGCAGTACTGCGGGAGGGGCGGCCAATGAGCAGTTCTTC. This encodes CASSTAGGAANEQFF.

This clonotype was seen just once. This chain uses TRBV12-3 or TRBV12-4 with TRBJ2-1; TRBD2 agrees at 7 bases. This CDR3 has 16 amino acids. Losses at the gene ends were 4 bases for V and 0 bases for J; bases not matched to a gene: 6. The CDR3 region has the DNA TGTGCCAGCAGTTCAGCGGGAACAATCTCCTACAATGAGCAGTTCTTC. Translation: CASSSAGTISYNEQFF.

This clonotype was counted between two and nine times. This rearrangement joins TRBV4-2 to TRBJ1-4; D is uncertain. The V gene's germline CDR1 is LGHNA and CDR2 YNFKEQ. This CDR3 is built from 17 residues. V lost 0 bases and J 7 bases, leaving 18 bases between the germline ends. The CDR3 nucleotides are TGTGCCAGCAGCCAAGAAATTTCCGGACGCCCTATTGAAAAACTGTTTTTT. This translates into CASSQEISGRPIEKLFF.

The V call is TRBV5-4, the J call TRBJ2-1; D uncertain. The CDR3 extends over 14 amino acids. The germline V gene has CDR1 SGHNT and CDR2 YYREEE (reference sequence). The V gene lost 2 bases and the J gene lost 6 bases, with 12 bases spanning the gap. The CDR3 region is CASSFTYSANEQFF. The CDR3 DNA reads TGTGCCAGCAGCTTCACCTATTCAGCCAATGAGCAGTTCTTC.

This clonotype was counted a few times. V usage is TRBV11-2 and J usage is TRBJ2-7, with 7 bases lining up with TRBD1. The length of the CDR3 is 14 residues. V lost 1 base and J lost 6; bases outside the gene matches: 6. In germline, CDR1 is SGHAT, CDR2 FQNNGV. The CDR3 protein is CASSLVKGQSEQYF. DNA of the CDR3: TGTGCCAGCAGCTTAGTTAAGGGACAGTCCGAGCAGTACTTC.

In this sample, this clonotype turned up many times. V is TRBV7-9 and J is TRBJ1-1, with TRBD1 matching 7 bases. Unmatched junction bases numbered 1, after V lost 3 bases and J lost 3 bases. CDR3 size: 13 residues. Germline V gives CDR1 SEHNR, CDR2 FQNEAQ (reference sequence). The CDR3 sequence: CASSFDRDTEAFF. The CDR3 nucleotides read TGTGCCAGCAGCTTCGACAGGGACACTGAAGCTTTCTTT.

This clonotype was seen more than once but under ten times. V usage is TRBV5-5 and J usage is TRBJ2-7; TRBD1 agrees at 9 bases. CDR1 SGHKS and CDR2 YYEKEE come from the germline V gene (reference sequence). This CDR3 spans 16 amino acids. The ends lost 1 base at V and 5 bases at J; junction bases unmatched: 10. CDR3 protein: CASSLSPGQGSNEQYF. CDR3 nucleotides: TGTGCCAGCAGCTTGTCTCCGGGACAGGGATCCAACGAGCAGTACTTC.

V and J are TRBV30 and TRBJ2-2; D not resolved. The germline V gene has CDR1 GTSNPN and CDR2 SVGIG (reference sequence). Trimming stripped 1 base from V and 2 bases from J, with 8 bases between. This CDR3 has 14 amino acids. The CDR3 sequence: CAWSASLNTGELFF. The CDR3 bases are TGTGCCTGGAGTGCTAGTCTCAACACCGGGGAGCTGTTTTTT.

This clonotype was observed a few times. The chain combines TRBV12-5 with TRBJ2-5; D is unclear. This CDR3 spans 11 amino acids. Germline CDR1 and CDR2: LGHNT and FRNRAP. Trimming took off 6 bases at V and 5 bases at J, with 7 bases between the two ends. CDR3 region: CASGHRETQYF. The CDR3 bases are TGTGCTAGTGGCCATAGGGAGACCCAGTACTTC.

The chain couples TRBV5-5 to TRBJ2-7; TRBD1 agrees at 12 bases. In germline, CDR1 is SGHKS, CDR2 YYEKEE (reference sequence). This CDR3 has 18 amino acids. The junction had 9 bases not matched to a gene; V was cut back by 0 bases and J by 2 bases. CDR3 sequence reads: CASSLAGTGGSSTYEQYF. The DNA of the CDR3 is TGTGCCAGCAGCTTGGCTGGGACAGGGGGCTCTTCAACCTACGAGCAGTACTTC.

This clonotype was seen more than once but under ten times. The V and J genes are TRBV19 and TRBJ2-7, with D perhaps TRBD2 (6 bases). Trimming left V 7 bases short and J 7 bases short, with 23 bases between. In germline, CDR1 is LNHDA, CDR2 SQIVND (reference sequence). The CDR3 totals 15 residues. The CDR3 bases are TGTGCCAGTAAGCCCACTGGAGGGGTCGGCGGGGAGCAGTACTTC. This gives the protein CASKPTGGVGGEQYF.

In this sample, this clonotype turned up a few times. The gene calls are TRBV7-8 and TRBJ2-1; 13 bases align to TRBD2. There are 17 residues in the CDR3. The junction had 6 bases not matched to a gene; V was cut back by 2 bases and J by 5 bases. The V gene's germline CDR1 is SGHVS and CDR2 FQNEAQ. The CDR3 nucleotides are TGTGCCAGCAGCTTAATCGGACTAGCGGGAGAAAACAATGAGCAGTTCTTC. Translating gives CASSLIGLAGENNEQFF. Filled out from reference TRBV7-8 and TRBJ2-1, the complete variable domain reads GAGVSQSPRYKVAKRGQDVALRCDPISGHVSLFWYQQALGQGPEFLTYFQNEAQLDKSGLPSDRFFAERPEGSVSTLKIQRTQQEDSAVYLCASSLIGLAGENNEQFFGPGTRLTVL.

On this clonotype: The junction does not match germline at one end; this may be a read error. The gene calls are TRBV20-1 and TRBJ2-1, with 10 bases that match TRBD1. The CDR3 length is 16 residues. Germline lookup yields CDR1 DFQATT and CDR2 SNEGSKA (reference sequence). The DNA of the CDR3 is TGCTGTGCTAGTCACCGGGACAGGGGAGTTGGGAATGAGCAGTTCTTC. Protein: CCASHRDRGVGNEQFF.